This T cell receptor beta chain originates from a study of control samples from healthy donors and cancer patients (dated by TCRdb to the early 2020s). On this clone itself: Its target antigen remains unknown. Base qualities are missing; no much larger clone stands one base away.

The library was generated by the immunoSEQ multiplex PCR assay. TCRdb re-hosts the immuneACCESS table, in-frame sequences only. Its copies lack some clones; in the studies checked, an unresolved V gene accounts for under half of them, and the cause for the rest is not known. The sample table holds roughly 120,000 clones, of which about 93% were seen once. The ten largest account for about 1.7% of the sample. The junction shows trimming of 11 bases on V and 8 bases on J, and the gene matches do not reach 5 bases of it. Including the terminal cysteine and phenylalanine, the CDR3 comprises 11 residues. This entry keeps only the CDR3 DNA: 33 bases, framed from base 1.

The origin of this receptor is a man aged 45-60 years with head and neck cancer. The sequencing sample was made of PBMCs. Rearrangement joined TRBV12-3 or TRBV12-4 to TRBJ2-2, and 7 junctional nucleotides match TRBD2. The CDR3 corresponds to CAGTGGGELFF. The DNA is as follows: TGTGCCGGAACGGGGGGAGGGGAGCTGTTTTTT.